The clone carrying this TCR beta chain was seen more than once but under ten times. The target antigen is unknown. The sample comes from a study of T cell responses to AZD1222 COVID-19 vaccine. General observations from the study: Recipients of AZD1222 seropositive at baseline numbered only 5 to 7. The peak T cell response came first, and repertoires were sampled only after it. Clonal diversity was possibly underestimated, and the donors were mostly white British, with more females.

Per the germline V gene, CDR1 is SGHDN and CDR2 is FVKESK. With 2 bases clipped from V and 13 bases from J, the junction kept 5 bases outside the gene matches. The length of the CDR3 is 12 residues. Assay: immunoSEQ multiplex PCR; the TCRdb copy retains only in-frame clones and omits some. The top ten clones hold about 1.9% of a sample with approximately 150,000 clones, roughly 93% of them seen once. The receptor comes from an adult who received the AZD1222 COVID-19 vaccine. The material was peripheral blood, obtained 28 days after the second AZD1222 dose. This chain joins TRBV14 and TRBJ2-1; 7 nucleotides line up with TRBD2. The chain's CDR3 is CASSQPSGAQFF. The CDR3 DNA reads TGTGCCAGCAGCCAACCCAGCGGGGCCCAGTTCTTC.